This entry lists 32 T cell receptor beta chains sequenced from one sample in a study of CD8 T cells in ankylosing spondylitis. TCRdb redid the calling of the 5' RACE reads with MiXCR, one entry per CDR3 protein. The sample records approximately 240,000 distinct CDR3 sequences, under 30% being singletons. The sample taken for sequencing was blood, either unsorted or a sorted T cell fraction (not recorded which). These receptors were collected from a male donor with ankylosing spondylitis or in good health (not recorded which).

There are a few counts of this clonotype. The chain uses TRBV10-3 and TRBJ1-2, with TRBD1 as a possible D gene (5 bases). V lost 2 bases and J lost 3, with 7 bases in between. The CDR3 loop spans 13 amino acids. Germline CDR1 and CDR2: ENHRY and SYGVKD. CDR3 in amino acids: CAISERGDYGYTF. The CDR3 DNA reads as TGTGCCATCAGTGAGAGGGGCGACTATGGCTACACCTTC.

This clonotype was observed many times. The chain has TRBV2 and TRBJ2-7; 7 nucleotides match TRBD1. Looked up from germline, CDR1 is SNHLY and CDR2 is FYNNEI. CDR3 length equals 12 residues. The V gene end was trimmed by 7 bases and the J gene end by 5 bases; junction bases not matched to a gene: 5. CDR3 nucleotides: TGTGCCAGCACCGGGACAGCGAACGAGCAGTACTTC. Its protein product is CASTGTANEQYF. Complete variable domain (other parts from reference TRBV2 and TRBJ2-7): EPEVTQTPSHQVTQMGQEVILRCVPISNHLYFYWYRQILGQKVEFLVSFYNNEISEKSEIFDDQFSVERPDGSNFTLKIRSTKLEDSAMYFCASTGTANEQYFGPGTRLTVT.

This clonotype was found many times. This rearrangement joins TRBV29-1 to TRBJ2-1; TRBD2 is a possible D gene (6 bases). The V end was cut by 4 bases, the J end by 8 bases, with 9 bases between. There are 11 residues in the CDR3. Germline lookup yields CDR1 SQVTM and CDR2 ANQGSEA. The CDR3 bases are TGCAGCGTTGCATCGGGAGATGAGCAGTTCTTC. Translated, it gives CSVASGDEQFF.

This chain links TRBV7-9 with TRBJ2-7; D may be TRBD1 or TRBD2 (5 bases each). CDR3 length: 15 amino acids. The germline CDR1 and CDR2 sequences are SEHNR and FQNEAQ (reference sequence). The V end lost 5 bases, the J end lost 3 bases, and 17 bases lay between the germline ends. The CDR3 nucleotides are TGTGCCAGCAGCCCTGCCGGGGCACAGAACTACGAGCAGTACTTC. Protein sequence: CASSPAGAQNYEQYF.

This clonotype was picked up a small number of times. V and J are TRBV20-1 and TRBJ2-7; 12 bases are shared with TRBD2. J was trimmed by 7 bases and V by 6 bases; bases with no gene match: 16. The CDR3 extends over 16 amino acids. Germline values: CDR1 DFQATT, CDR2 SNEGSKA (reference sequence). The CDR3 loop is CSAQLAGGLLGGEQYF. The CDR3 DNA reads as TGCAGTGCCCAACTAGCGGGGGGACTCCTAGGGGGGGAGCAGTACTTC.

This clonotype was seen more than once but under ten times. The rearrangement joins TRBV12-3 or TRBV12-4 to TRBJ2-7; D ambiguous. The CDR3 sequence is 11 residues long. Trimming cost V 1 base and J 7 bases, with 5 bases left between them. The CDR3 coding sequence is TGTGCCAGCAGTTTAGGGCTTGAGCAGTACTTC. Translation: CASSLGLEQYF.

V gene TRBV20-1 combines with J gene TRBJ2-7, with D possibly TRBD2 on 6 matching bases. Trimming cost V 0 bases and J 2 bases, with 14 bases left between them. This CDR3 spans 15 amino acids. Per germline, CDR1 DFQATT and CDR2 SNEGSKA (reference sequence). The CDR3 loop reads CSARDRRDPAYEQYF. For the CDR3, the DNA is TGCAGTGCTAGAGATCGGCGGGACCCCGCCTACGAGCAGTACTTC.

This clonotype was found many times. The chain is built from TRBV20-1 and TRBJ2-1; the D gene is possibly TRBD1 (6 bases). The CDR3 totals 14 residues. Germline CDR1 DFQATT, CDR2 SNEGSKA (reference sequence). V shed 2 bases and J shed 7 bases, with 15 bases lying between them. The CDR3 nucleotides read TGCAGTGCTAGATCCCACAGGGCCAATAATGAGCAGTTCTTC. Its protein is CSARSHRANNEQFF.

The chain joins TRBV29-1 to TRBJ2-5; 8 bases map to TRBD2. There are 13 residues in the CDR3. Germline assignment: CDR1 SQVTM and CDR2 ANQGSEA. The V and J ends lost 7 bases and 5 bases, in that order; junction bases with no gene match: 9. CDR3 bases: TGCAGCGCTACCCCGGGGGGGCTGGAGACCCAGTACTTC. Residues: CSATPGGLETQYF.

This chain links TRBV24-1 with TRBJ2-2; D ambiguous. The V end lost 5 bases, the J end lost 5 bases, and 8 bases lay between the germline ends. Germline V CDR1 and CDR2: KGHDR, SFDVKD. This CDR3 is 13 amino acids long. CDR3 bases: TGTGCCACCAGTGGCCTCCCAACCGGGGAGCTGTTTTTT. Residues: CATSGLPTGELFF.

The genes are TRBV5-1 and TRBJ2-3; 8 bases agree with TRBD1. After removal of 3 bases from V and 4 bases from J, the junction contained 1 base not matched to a gene. There are 13 residues in the CDR3. From germline, CDR1 is SGHRS and CDR2 YFSETQ. CDR3 DNA sequence: TGCGCCAGCAGCTCAGGGGGCGCAGATACGCAGTATTTT. The encoded protein is CASSSGGADTQYF.

This clonotype was picked up many times. V is TRBV28 and J is TRBJ2-1, with D possibly being TRBD1 or TRBD2 (5 bases each). Germline V gene sequence: CDR1 MDHEN, CDR2 SYDVKM. Trimming removed 2 bases at V and 7 bases at J, with 12 bases between. The CDR3 consists of 14 residues. CDR3: CASSLGGTLNEQFF. The DNA for the CDR3 is TGTGCCAGCAGTTTAGGGGGAACCCTGAATGAGCAGTTCTTC.

This clonotype was detected many times. The chain uses TRBV28 and TRBJ2-2, with TRBD2 matching 10 bases. This CDR3 comprises 16 residues. In germline, CDR1 is MDHEN, CDR2 SYDVKM. V was clipped by 4 bases and J by 4 bases; unmatched bases: 6. CDR3 amino acids: CASSSRTSGITGELFF. CDR3 nucleotides: TGTGCCAGCAGTTCTAGGACTAGCGGCATCACCGGGGAGCTGTTTTTT.

This clonotype has a count of ten or more. This sequence joins TRBV28 and TRBJ2-5; 10 positions agree with TRBD2. This CDR3 is built from 16 residues. V dropped 4 bases and J dropped 0; count of bases not matched to a gene: 5. CDR1 and CDR2 (germline): MDHEN, SYDVKM. DNA for the CDR3: TGTGCCAGCAGTTCTAGCGGGGGCTCGTACCAAGAGACCCAGTACTTC. Translation: CASSSSGGSYQETQYF.

V is TRBV18 and J is TRBJ1-4, with no clear D. From germline, CDR1 is KGHSH and CDR2 LQKENI. Trimming stripped 2 bases from V and 4 bases from J, with 8 bases between. The CDR3 consists of 14 residues. The CDR3 sequence is CASSPSYLNEKLFF. In nucleotides, the CDR3 is TGTGCCAGCTCACCAAGTTATCTTAATGAAAAACTGTTTTTT.

This clonotype was found a few times. The chain carries TRBV6-1 and TRBJ2-7; 8 bases align to TRBD2. The CDR3 has 15 residues. CDR1 MNHNS and CDR2 SASEGT come from the germline V gene. V was clipped by 5 bases and J by 2 bases; unmatched bases: 8. The CDR3 DNA follows: TGTGCCAGCAGTAGTACCGGGGGGGGAACCTACGAGCAGTACTTC. It specifies CASSSTGGGTYEQYF.

This clonotype was seen a handful of times. V gene TRBV20-1 combines with J gene TRBJ1-5, with TRBD1 identical over 10 bases. Germline-derived CDR1 and CDR2 are DFQATT and SNEGSKA (reference sequence). This CDR3 has 15 residues. With 4 bases clipped from V and 4 bases from J, the junction kept 7 bases outside the gene matches. DNA of the CDR3: TGCAGTGCTACCCGGGACAGGGGATGGAATCAGCCCCAGCATTTT. Its translation is CSATRDRGWNQPQHF.

This clonotype was seen many times. The J gene is TRBJ1-2, the V gene TRBV29-1; TRBD1 might be the D (6 bases). V lost 5 bases and J lost 6, with 13 bases in between. The CDR3 has 12 residues. Per germline, CDR1 SQVTM and CDR2 ANQGSEA. The CDR3 spells CSVKDSAHGYTF. The DNA of the CDR3 is TGCAGCGTTAAGGACAGCGCCCATGGCTACACCTTC.

This rearrangement joins TRBV5-1 to TRBJ1-5; a possible D gene is TRBD1 (5 bases). The V end was cut by 4 bases, the J end by 3 bases, with 14 bases between. CDR1 SGHRS and CDR2 YFSETQ come from the germline V gene. This CDR3 comprises 15 residues. CDR3 nucleotides: TGCGCCAGCAGCCTAAACACAGGTACCAATCAGCCCCAGCATTTT. Translated, it gives CASSLNTGTNQPQHF.

This clonotype has a count of ten or more. The chain has TRBV20-1 and TRBJ2-3, with D unresolved. Germline CDR1 and CDR2: DFQATT and SNEGSKA (reference sequence). Between the trimmed V and J ends, which lost 3 bases and 1 base, there was a span of 5 bases. The CDR3 consists of 12 residues. The CDR3 DNA sequence: TGCAGTGCTAGTACAGGCACAGATACGCAGTATTTT. Amino acid sequence: CSASTGTDTQYF.

This clonotype appeared many times. The genes are TRBV20-1 and TRBJ1-2; weak D call: TRBD1 (6 bases). The CDR3 covers 13 residues. The V end was cut by 6 bases, the J end by 7 bases, with 18 bases between. The germline CDR1 and CDR2 sequences are DFQATT and SNEGSKA (reference sequence). CDR3 amino acids: CSAPRGANGGYTF. The DNA for the CDR3 is TGCAGTGCCCCGAGGGGGGCTAATGGTGGCTACACCTTC.

This clonotype turned up a few times. This chain connects TRBV20-1 to TRBJ1-2; the D gene is possibly TRBD1 (6 bases). Germline values: CDR1 DFQATT, CDR2 SNEGSKA (reference sequence). CDR3 length equals 15 residues. Trimming cost V 1 base and J 0 bases, with 12 bases left between them. As DNA, the CDR3 is TGCAGTGCTAGAGTTTCGGGGGGCGCTAACTATGGCTACACCTTC. Its translation is CSARVSGGANYGYTF.

This chain uses TRBV29-1 with TRBJ2-1; maybe TRBD2 (5 bases). Germline values: CDR1 SQVTM, CDR2 ANQGSEA. Trimming shortened V by 6 bases and J by 0 bases, and 18 bases separated the two germline ends. The CDR3 has 16 residues. CDR3 sequence (DNA): TGCAGCGTCCCCAGCCGACTGGGGAGCTCCTACAATGAGCAGTTCTTC. Translating gives CSVPSRLGSSYNEQFF.

This chain's CDR3 is CASSLGTGGLYEQYF. The DNA of the CDR3 is TGTGCCAGCAGCTTAGGGACAGGGGGTCTGTACGAGCAGTACTTC. This chain joins TRBV11-2 and TRBJ2-7; the match to TRBD1 covers 10 bases. Unmatched junction bases numbered 4, after V lost 1 base and J lost 4 bases. The CDR3 totals 15 residues. In germline, CDR1 is SGHAT, CDR2 FQNNGV.

This rearrangement joins TRBV10-3 to TRBJ2-4, with D perhaps matching TRBD2 (5 bases). The V gene lost 0 bases and the J gene lost 1 base, with 10 bases spanning the gap. This CDR3 comprises 16 residues. CDR1 and CDR2 (germline): ENHRY, SYGVKD. The CDR3 DNA reads as TGTGCCATCAGTGAGTCGGAGGTGATGGCCAAAAACATTCAGTACTTC. Translation: CAISESEVMAKNIQYF.

This clonotype was detected ten times or more. The V and J genes are TRBV18 and TRBJ2-2, with a tentative D call TRBD2 (5 bases). With 2 bases removed from V and 0 bases from J, the gap between germline ends came to 7 bases. Germline CDR1 KGHSH, CDR2 LQKENI. CDR3 length: 15 residues. The CDR3 sequence: CASSPERPNTGELFF. The CDR3 nucleotides are TGTGCCAGCTCACCAGAGCGGCCGAACACCGGGGAGCTGTTTTTT.

This clonotype was seen repeatedly, ten times or more. The chain joins TRBV5-1 to TRBJ2-3; D perhaps matches TRBD1 (6 bases). V shed 4 bases and J shed 2 bases, with 14 bases lying between them. Germline assignment: CDR1 SGHRS and CDR2 YFSETQ. This CDR3 region has 15 residues. The CDR3 region has the DNA TGCGCCAGCAGCCAAGGGACACCTGACACAGATACGCAGTATTTT. Its translation is CASSQGTPDTDTQYF.

The chain recombines TRBV12-3 or TRBV12-4 with TRBJ2-3; D assignment may be TRBD1 or TRBD2 (7 bases each). V was cut by 5 bases and J by 5 bases, with 20 bases left in between. This CDR3 is built from 16 residues. The CDR3 protein is CASSPNRGGVQDTQYF. CDR3 DNA sequence: TGTGCCAGCAGTCCAAACAGGGGAGGGGTGCAAGATACGCAGTATTTT.

This chain connects TRBV12-3 or TRBV12-4 to TRBJ2-1; D might be TRBD2 (6 bases). Trimming stripped 11 bases from V and 0 bases from J, with 29 bases between. CDR3 length: 19 amino acids. The CDR3 sequence: CAFSLAALLHRSSYNEQFF. The CDR3 DNA follows: TGTGCCTTCAGTTTAGCGGCACTCCTTCACCGGAGCTCCTACAATGAGCAGTTCTTC.

The V and J genes are TRBV20-1 and TRBJ2-1; perhaps TRBD2 as D (6 bases). The CDR3 contains 14 residues. V was shortened by 5 bases and J by 1 base, with 12 bases between the two germline ends. Germline values: CDR1 DFQATT, CDR2 SNEGSKA (reference sequence). This chain's CDR3 is CSALDRGSYNEQFF. As DNA, the CDR3 is TGCAGTGCTCTCGACCGGGGGTCCTACAATGAGCAGTTCTTC.

This clonotype has more than one count but fewer than ten. The CDR3 DNA sequence: TGCAGTGCTCAGTCCCCATTAGGGCAAGAGACCCAGTACTTC. Translated: CSAQSPLGQETQYF. This chain uses TRBV20-1 with TRBJ2-5; D call uncertain. This CDR3 region has 14 residues. Germline loops: CDR1 DFQATT, CDR2 SNEGSKA (reference sequence). V was clipped by 5 bases and J by 2 bases, with 15 bases between them.

This chain joins TRBV23-1 and TRBJ2-1; possibly TRBD1 for D (5 bases). TRBV23-1 falls under the ORF class, with uncertain function. The length of the CDR3 is 15 residues. The germline V and J ends were trimmed by 7 bases and 6 bases, with 19 bases remaining between them. CDR3 DNA sequence: TGCGCCAGCACTCCGGACACAACTCAGGGCAATGAGCAGTTCTTC. Amino acid sequence: CASTPDTTQGNEQFF.